This T cell receptor (beta chain) was identified during a study of T cell changes during pregnancy in multiple sclerosis (dated by TCRdb to about 2019). In the study overall: The study looked at changes in the T cell repertoire across pregnancy in women with multiple sclerosis.

From the cysteine up to the phenylalanine, the CDR3 has a length of 13 residues. Only the CDR3 DNA stays, 39 bases, in frame from base 1. From a lookup of the germline V gene (reference sequence), CDR1 and CDR2 are MNHNY and SVGAGI. V loses 7 bases at its end and J loses 8 bases; junction bases beyond the gene matches: 7. Receptor libraries were prepared by the immunoSEQ multiplex PCR assay. Here the immuneACCESS table is served through TCRdb, limited to in-frame sequences with V and J called. Missing clones are a known gap in these copies; in checked studies unresolved V genes cover under half, and the rest lacks a known reason. Here the sample has some 80,000 clones; approximately 90% occur a single time. Less than 3% of the sample rests with the top ten. Worth noting for this clone: Its antigen is not yet known. No quality values exist for individual bases; no much larger clone is one base distant.

This receptor was identified in a female donor with multiple sclerosis, enrolled in a pregnancy study. The rearranged segments are TRBV6-6 and TRBJ1-2; 10 of the junction bases match TRBD1. The input for sequencing was peripheral blood, taken before pregnancy. The CDR3 in this case is CASKRQGAEGYTF. The DNA sequence is given as TGTGCCAGCAAAAGACAGGGGGCGGAGGGCTACACCTTC.